This is a list of T cell receptor beta chains from one sample in a study of blood T cell repertoires in COVID-19. Method: immunoSEQ multiplex PCR; TCRdb's copy keeps in-frame clones and lacks some. This table has about 160,000 clones, around 87% appearing once. Input material: peripheral blood. The receptors originated from a man aged 80 or over with acute or convalescent COVID-19. Both conserved end residues are part of each CDR3. Each record gives: V gene, D gene, clone size, J gene, CDR3 DNA, CDR3 protein. A D gene is named only where the DNA matches it firmly. The size of a clone is reported for some rows only, either as once, few or many, or as a class for expanded clones.

V gene: TRBV9
D gene: TRBD2
clone size: NA
J gene: TRBJ2-2
CDR3 DNA: TGTGCCAGCAGCCCCGGTTCGAAATGGGGACTACACACCGGGGAGCTGTTTTTT
CDR3 protein: CASSPGSKWGLHTGELFF

V gene: TRBV9
D gene: NA
clone size: NA
J gene: TRBJ2-2
CDR3 DNA: TGTGCCAGCAGCGAGTTGGAAGGGGCATTCACCGGGGAGCTGTTTTTT
CDR3 protein: CASSELEGAFTGELFF

V gene: TRBV19
D gene: TRBD1
clone size: NA
J gene: TRBJ2-1
CDR3 DNA: TGTGCCAGTACCCGGGGGACAGGGCCCCACTTGTCCAATGAGCAGTTCTTC
CDR3 protein: CASTRGTGPHLSNEQFF

V gene: TRBV11-2
D gene: TRBD2
clone size: NA
J gene: TRBJ2-5
CDR3 DNA: TGTGCCAGCAGCTTCAATAGCGGGGGCCTGGGGGAGACCCAGTACTTC
CDR3 protein: CASSFNSGGLGETQYF

V gene: TRBV27
D gene: NA
clone size: NA
J gene: TRBJ2-7
CDR3 DNA: TGTGCCAGCAGTCACGCTCTCGGGGCAGGGGCCTACGAGCAGTACTTC
CDR3 protein: CASSHALGAGAYEQYF

V gene: TRBV6-6
D gene: NA
clone size: NA
J gene: TRBJ1-6
CDR3 DNA: TGTGCCAGCAGTTACTGGGGGCGAGAATCACCCCTCCACTTT
CDR3 protein: CASSYWGRESPLHF

V gene: TRBV1
D gene: NA
clone size: NA
J gene: TRBJ2-1
CDR3 DNA: TGCACCAGCAGCCAGGGGCGGGAGGGTTACAATGAGCAGTTCTTC
CDR3 protein: CTSSQGREGYNEQFF

V gene: TRBV9
D gene: NA
clone size: few
J gene: TRBJ1-1
CDR3 DNA: TGTGCCAGCAGCGTAGGGGACACCTTGAACACTGAAGCTTTCTTT
CDR3 protein: CASSVGDTLNTEAFF

V gene: TRBV5-1
D gene: TRBD1
clone size: NA
J gene: TRBJ2-6
CDR3 DNA: TGCGCCAGCAGCTGGGACAGCAGGGGTTCTGGGGCCAACGTCCTGACTTTC
CDR3 protein: CASSWDSRGSGANVLTF

V gene: TRBV4-1
D gene: TRBD1
clone size: NA
J gene: TRBJ1-3
CDR3 DNA: TGCGCCAGCAGACCGGGACAGGCCCCTTACTCTGGAAACACCATATATTTT
CDR3 protein: CASRPGQAPYSGNTIYF

V gene: TRBV28
D gene: TRBD1
clone size: NA
J gene: TRBJ2-3
CDR3 DNA: TGTGCCAGCAGCGACGGGACAGGGGCGGGAGATACGCAGTATTTT
CDR3 protein: CASSDGTGAGDTQYF

V gene: TRBV5-1
D gene: NA
clone size: NA
J gene: TRBJ2-1
CDR3 DNA: TGCGCCAGCAGCTTGTACGCAGGGGTTGTGGATGAGCAGTTCTTC
CDR3 protein: CASSLYAGVVDEQFF

V gene: TRBV5-1
D gene: TRBD1
clone size: NA
J gene: TRBJ2-3
CDR3 DNA: TGCGCCAGCAGCACCGGGACAGGGGGTTTAACGCAGTATTTT
CDR3 protein: CASSTGTGGLTQYF

V gene: TRBV5-1
D gene: NA
clone size: NA
J gene: TRBJ2-2
CDR3 DNA: TGCGCCAGCAGCCAGGGATTCGCGAACACCGGGGAGCTGTTTTTT
CDR3 protein: CASSQGFANTGELFF

V gene: TRBV28
D gene: NA
clone size: NA
J gene: TRBJ2-7
CDR3 DNA: TGTGCCAGCAGTTCCAGGGGCGGCTCCTACGAGCAGTACTTC
CDR3 protein: CASSSRGGSYEQYF

V gene: TRBV10-3
D gene: TRBD1
clone size: NA
J gene: TRBJ2-2
CDR3 DNA: TGTGCCATCAAGGGCGGTGGACAGGTGAACACCGGGGAGCTGTTTTTT
CDR3 protein: CAIKGGGQVNTGELFF

V gene: TRBV3-1/TRBV3-2
D gene: NA
clone size: NA
J gene: TRBJ1-4
CDR3 DNA: TGTGCCAGCAGCCAAGGCAGGGGACTGTTTTTT
CDR3 protein: CASSQGRGLFF

V gene: TRBV27
D gene: NA
clone size: NA
J gene: TRBJ1-6
CDR3 DNA: TGTGCCAGCAGTCCGGACAGCTACTATAATTCACCCCTCCACTTT
CDR3 protein: CASSPDSYYNSPLHF

V gene: TRBV3-1/TRBV3-2
D gene: NA
clone size: NA
J gene: TRBJ1-4
CDR3 DNA: TGTGCCAGCAGCCAAAACCCAGGGGTACGAACTAATGAAAAACTGTTTTTT
CDR3 protein: CASSQNPGVRTNEKLFF

V gene: TRBV5-1
D gene: TRBD1
clone size: few
J gene: TRBJ2-2
CDR3 DNA: TGCGCCAGCAGCTTGGGGACAGGGGGTGCCGGGGAGCTGTTTTTT
CDR3 protein: CASSLGTGGAGELFF

V gene: TRBV19
D gene: NA
clone size: few
J gene: TRBJ2-7
CDR3 DNA: TGTGCCAGTAGTCCGGCAGGGGGGCCCTACGAGCAGTACTTC
CDR3 protein: CASSPAGGPYEQYF

V gene: TRBV7-8
D gene: NA
clone size: NA
J gene: TRBJ2-7
CDR3 DNA: TGTGCCAGCAGCTCCTACTCAGGCTACGAGCAGTACTTC
CDR3 protein: CASSSYSGYEQYF

V gene: TRBV2
D gene: NA
clone size: NA
J gene: TRBJ2-5
CDR3 DNA: TGTGCCAGCAGTTACCCCCAGGGTACGGCCTTGTACCAAGAGACCCAGTACTTC
CDR3 protein: CASSYPQGTALYQETQYF

V gene: TRBV28
D gene: TRBD1
clone size: NA
J gene: TRBJ2-2
CDR3 DNA: TGTGCCAGCAGTGGCGGACAGGGAGACACCGGGGAGCTGTTTTTT
CDR3 protein: CASSGGQGDTGELFF

V gene: TRBV5-4
D gene: NA
clone size: NA
J gene: TRBJ2-1
CDR3 DNA: TGTGCCAGCAGCGCGTCCCTCAATCGAGCGTCCTACAATGAGCAGTTCTTC
CDR3 protein: CASSASLNRASYNEQFF

V gene: TRBV9
D gene: NA
clone size: NA
J gene: TRBJ1-1
CDR3 DNA: TGTGCCAGCAGCTCAGGGATAATGAACACTGAAGCTTTCTTT
CDR3 protein: CASSSGIMNTEAFF

V gene: TRBV5-1
D gene: TRBD1
clone size: NA
J gene: TRBJ2-6
CDR3 DNA: TGCGCCAGCAGGGTAGGGGACAGGGTACCTGGGGCCAACGTCCTGACTTTC
CDR3 protein: CASRVGDRVPGANVLTF

V gene: TRBV6-2/TRBV6-3
D gene: NA
clone size: NA
J gene: TRBJ2-2
CDR3 DNA: TGTGCCAGCAGTTACGTACTAAGGAACACCGGGGAGCTGTTTTTT
CDR3 protein: CASSYVLRNTGELFF

V gene: TRBV13
D gene: NA
clone size: once
J gene: TRBJ2-2
CDR3 DNA: TGTGCCAGCAGCTTAGTGGGCCATAACACCGGGGAGCTGTTTTTT
CDR3 protein: CASSLVGHNTGELFF

V gene: TRBV27
D gene: NA
clone size: NA
J gene: TRBJ1-2
CDR3 DNA: TGTGCCAGCAGTTTGTCGGGGGGCCCCTATGGCTACACCTTC
CDR3 protein: CASSLSGGPYGYTF

V gene: TRBV5-1
D gene: TRBD2
clone size: NA
J gene: TRBJ2-3
CDR3 DNA: TGCGCCAGCAGCTTGGTAACGGGAGGAGATACGCAGTATTTT
CDR3 protein: CASSLVTGGDTQYF

V gene: TRBV19
D gene: NA
clone size: NA
J gene: TRBJ2-3
CDR3 DNA: TGTGCCAGTAGTCGAGAGCGGAGCACAGATACGCAGTATTTT
CDR3 protein: CASSRERSTDTQYF

V gene: TRBV19
D gene: TRBD1
clone size: NA
J gene: TRBJ2-1
CDR3 DNA: TGTGCCAGTAGTGACAAGGGACAGGGGCTATACAATGAGCAGTTCTTC
CDR3 protein: CASSDKGQGLYNEQFF

V gene: TRBV2
D gene: NA
clone size: NA
J gene: TRBJ1-5
CDR3 DNA: TGTGCCAGCTCGCCCGGGACATATAATCAGCCCCAGCATTTT
CDR3 protein: CASSPGTYNQPQHF

V gene: TRBV19
D gene: TRBD1
clone size: NA
J gene: TRBJ1-1
CDR3 DNA: TGTGCCAGTAGGGGCGGGACAGCCCGTTGGGAGAAGAGAGCTTTCTTT
CDR3 protein: CASRGGTARWEKRAFF

V gene: TRBV10-3
D gene: TRBD2
clone size: NA
J gene: TRBJ2-1
CDR3 DNA: TGTGCCATCCGGGGGGAGTACAATGAGCAGTTCTTC
CDR3 protein: CAIRGEYNEQFF

V gene: TRBV5-1
D gene: TRBD2
clone size: NA
J gene: TRBJ2-1
CDR3 DNA: TGCGCCAGCAGCCGGGGAGCGGGAGGGAGCTCCTACAATGAGCAGTTCTTC
CDR3 protein: CASSRGAGGSSYNEQFF

V gene: TRBV29-1
D gene: NA
clone size: few
J gene: TRBJ1-2
CDR3 DNA: TGCAGCGTTTCAGGAAACTATGGCTACACCTTC
CDR3 protein: CSVSGNYGYTF

V gene: TRBV5-1
D gene: NA
clone size: NA
J gene: TRBJ2-1
CDR3 DNA: TGCGCCAGCAGCTTTGGGGTGGGAGGTGAGCAGTTCTTC
CDR3 protein: CASSFGVGGEQFF

V gene: TRBV2
D gene: TRBD1
clone size: NA
J gene: TRBJ1-5
CDR3 DNA: TGTGCCAGCAGTTCCAAGGGGGCGAGCAATCAGCCCCAGCATTTT
CDR3 protein: CASSSKGASNQPQHF

V gene: TRBV10-2
D gene: TRBD1
clone size: few
J gene: TRBJ2-3
CDR3 DNA: TGCGCCAGCAGTGAAGTGGGGACAGGGGGGGCAGATACGCAGTATTTT
CDR3 protein: CASSEVGTGGADTQYF

V gene: TRBV9
D gene: NA
clone size: NA
J gene: TRBJ2-3
CDR3 DNA: TGTGCCAGCAGCGTTTCCCGAGGCACAGATACGCAGTATTTT
CDR3 protein: CASSVSRGTDTQYF

V gene: TRBV5-1
D gene: TRBD1
clone size: NA
J gene: TRBJ1-4
CDR3 DNA: TGCGCCAGCAGCCCCGGGACAGGGGCCGCTGCAACTAATGAAAAACTGTTTTTT
CDR3 protein: CASSPGTGAAATNEKLFF

V gene: TRBV19
D gene: TRBD2
clone size: NA
J gene: TRBJ2-1
CDR3 DNA: TGTGCCACCCGACTAGCGGGAGGGATACATGAGCAGTTCTTC
CDR3 protein: CATRLAGGIHEQFF

V gene: TRBV28
D gene: NA
clone size: once
J gene: TRBJ1-1
CDR3 DNA: TGTGCCAGCATCGGACACATGAACACTGAAGCTTTCTTT
CDR3 protein: CASIGHMNTEAFF

V gene: TRBV7-9
D gene: NA
clone size: NA
J gene: TRBJ1-2
CDR3 DNA: TGTGCCAGCAGCTTAGCGGGGGAGGCGGGCTACACCTTC
CDR3 protein: CASSLAGEAGYTF

V gene: TRBV4-1
D gene: NA
clone size: NA
J gene: TRBJ2-3
CDR3 DNA: TGCGCCAGCAGCCAGGGCTTGGTTACAGATACGCAGTATTTT
CDR3 protein: CASSQGLVTDTQYF

V gene: TRBV5-5
D gene: TRBD1
clone size: NA
J gene: TRBJ1-6
CDR3 DNA: TGTGCCAGCAGCCGTCCTGGGACAGGGGTTAATTCACCCCTCCACTTT
CDR3 protein: CASSRPGTGVNSPLHF

V gene: TRBV5-5
D gene: NA
clone size: few
J gene: TRBJ2-5
CDR3 DNA: TGTGCCAGCAGGTCGGGGATCCGGGAGACCCAGTACTTC
CDR3 protein: CASRSGIRETQYF

V gene: TRBV28
D gene: TRBD1
clone size: NA
J gene: TRBJ2-5
CDR3 DNA: TGTGCCAGCAGTTTGGGGACAGCTCAAGAGACCCAGTACTTC
CDR3 protein: CASSLGTAQETQYF

V gene: TRBV7-8
D gene: NA
clone size: NA
J gene: TRBJ1-5
CDR3 DNA: TGTGCCAGCAGCTCGCAGACTGACCAGCCCCAGCATTTT
CDR3 protein: CASSSQTDQPQHF

V gene: TRBV6-5
D gene: NA
clone size: NA
J gene: TRBJ2-1
CDR3 DNA: TGTGCCAGCAGTTACTCGAGGGAGGGGGGGCATGAGCAGTTCTTC
CDR3 protein: CASSYSREGGHEQFF

V gene: TRBV5-1
D gene: NA
clone size: NA
J gene: TRBJ2-2
CDR3 DNA: TGCGCCAGCGACCCCACAGGGAACACCGGGGAGCTGTTTTTC
CDR3 protein: CASDPTGNTGELFF

V gene: TRBV7-8
D gene: NA
clone size: NA
J gene: TRBJ1-5
CDR3 DNA: TGTGCCAGCAGCTTAACAGGGCAATCTAAGCAGCCCCAGCATTTT
CDR3 protein: CASSLTGQSKQPQHF